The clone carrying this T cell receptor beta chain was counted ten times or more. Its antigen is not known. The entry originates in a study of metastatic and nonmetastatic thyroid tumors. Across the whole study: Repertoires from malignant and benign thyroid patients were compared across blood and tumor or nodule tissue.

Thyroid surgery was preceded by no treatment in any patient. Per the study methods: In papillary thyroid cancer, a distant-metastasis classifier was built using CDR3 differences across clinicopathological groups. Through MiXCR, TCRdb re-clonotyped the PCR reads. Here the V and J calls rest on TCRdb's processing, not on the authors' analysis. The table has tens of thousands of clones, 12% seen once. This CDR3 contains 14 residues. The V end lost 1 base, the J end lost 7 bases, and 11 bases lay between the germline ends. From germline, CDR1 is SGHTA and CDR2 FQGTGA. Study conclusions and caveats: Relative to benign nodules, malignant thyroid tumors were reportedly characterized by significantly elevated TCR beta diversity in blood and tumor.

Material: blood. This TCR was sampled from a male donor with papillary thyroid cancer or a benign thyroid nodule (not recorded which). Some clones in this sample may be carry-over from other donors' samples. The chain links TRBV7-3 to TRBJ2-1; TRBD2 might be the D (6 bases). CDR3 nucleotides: TGTGCCAGCAGCTTAAGCGGAGGGGTGAATGAGCAGTTCTTC. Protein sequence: CASSLSGGVNEQFF.